The following is a T cell receptor (beta chain) sequence with its context. This entry comes from a study of blood T cell repertoires in COVID-19. In the study overall: The study drew acute and convalescent COVID-19 samples from the United States, Italy and Spain. Nucleic acid was either cDNA or gDNA, and it came from T cells, B-cell-depleted T cells, or PBMCs.

CDR1 SGHNT and CDR2 YENEEA come from the germline V gene. V shed 3 bases and J 7 bases; nucleotides not matched to a gene: 8. The CDR3 spans 14 residues. Per the original data handling: Nucleated cell counts were estimated from reference gene primer amplification. Sequencing used immunoSEQ multiplex PCR; TCRdb keeps in-frame clones, though not all of them. V and J calls and clone size are as listed in that table; D and trimming were resolved from the DNA. The table has roughly 140,000 clones, about 80% seen once. Sequenced sample: peripheral blood. This receptor was taken from a man aged 65 to 79 with acute or convalescent COVID-19. This sequence joins TRBV11-3 and TRBJ2-7; 8 bases agree with TRBD2. The CDR3 nucleotides read TGTGCCAGCAGCTTTACTAGCGGCTCGGGGGAGCAGTACTTC. Translated: CASSFTSGSGEQYF.